The 11 T cell receptor beta chains listed next were all sequenced from one sample in a study of T cells in Graves' hyperthyroidism and ophthalmopathy. Amplification targeted TCR beta CDR3 regions from RNA transcripts. During a first-round RT-PCR of the TCR CDR3, the HTBI primer set was used. MiXCR was run by TCRdb on the multiplex PCR reads, yielding one entry per CDR3 protein. Of about 550,000 distinct CDR3 sequences in the sample, around 20% were seen once. The sequencing sample was made of blood. These receptors came from a man between 18 and 35 years old with Graves' hyperthyroidism.

The V call is TRBV5-5, the J call TRBJ2-2, with D possibly being TRBD1 (6 bases). This CDR3 has 15 amino acids. Trimming took off 4 bases at V and 8 bases at J, with 18 bases between the two ends. The germline gives CDR1 SGHKS, CDR2 YYEKEE (reference sequence). As DNA, the CDR3 is TGTGCCAGCAGCCTACAAAACAGGGCGTTGGGGGAGCTGTTTTTT. This gives the protein CASSLQNRALGELFF.

This clonotype appeared a few times. This chain uses TRBV12-3 or TRBV12-4 with TRBJ1-2, with D possibly being TRBD1 (6 bases). The CDR3 is made up of 13 amino acids. V lost 3 bases, J lost 8 bases, and 13 bases lay in between. This chain's CDR3 is CASSFGGSRGYTF. In DNA form, the CDR3 reads TGTGCCAGCAGTTTCGGGGGCAGTCGGGGCTACACCTTC.

This clonotype was counted ten times or more. J is TRBJ1-1 and V is TRBV6-5; 8 bases line up with TRBD1. The CDR3 sequence is 15 residues long. CDR1 is MNHEY, CDR2 SVGAGI, per germline. V shed 11 bases, J shed 0 bases, and the junction held 11 bases outside the gene matches. The CDR3 DNA sequence: TGTGCCTGGAAGGGACAGGCCCACATGAACACTGAAGCTTTCTTT. Translation: CAWKGQAHMNTEAFF.

CDR3: CASSVAAGGRETQYF. For the CDR3, the DNA is TGTGCCAGCAGCGTTGCAGCGGGGGGGCGAGAGACCCAGTACTTC. The V call is TRBV9, the J call TRBJ2-5; 10 nucleotides line up with TRBD2. CDR1 is SGDLS and CDR2 is YYNGEE in the germline V gene. The CDR3 has 15 residues. V was pared by 2 bases and J by 4 bases, with 5 bases of the junction left unmatched.

This clonotype was picked up many times. The rearrangement uses TRBV28 and TRBJ1-2, with D hard to call. This CDR3 has 12 amino acids. V was pared by 6 bases and J by 4 bases, with 9 bases between. Germline V lookup: CDR1 MDHEN, CDR2 SYDVKM. For the CDR3, the DNA is TGTGCCAGCAGCTCCCCGCCCTATGGCTACACCTTC. Translation: CASSSPPYGYTF.

CDR3 loop: CASSPRQGEDSPLHF. As DNA, the CDR3 is TGCGCCAGCAGCCCAAGGCAGGGCGAGGATTCACCCCTCCACTTT. The rearrangement joins TRBV5-1 to TRBJ1-6; perhaps TRBD1 as D (5 bases). Per the germline V gene, CDR1 is SGHRS and CDR2 is YFSETQ. V was cut by 4 bases and J by 8 bases, with 16 bases left in between. CDR3 length equals 15 residues. The whole variable domain, filled in from reference TRBV5-1 and TRBJ1-6, reads KAGVTQTPRYLIKTRGQQVTLSCSPISGHRSVSWYQQTPGQGLQFLFEYFSETQRNKGNFPGRFSGRQFSNSRSEMNVSTLELGDSALYLCASSPRQGEDSPLHFGNGTRLTVT.

This clonotype was observed a handful of times. CDR3 sequence: CASEPGQTNTEAFF. The CDR3 DNA reads as TGTGCCAGTGAACCGGGACAGACGAACACTGAAGCTTTCTTT. The J gene is TRBJ1-1, the V gene TRBV19, with 7 bases that match TRBD1. CDR3 size: 14 residues. Germline-derived CDR1 and CDR2 are LNHDA and SQIVND (reference sequence). The ends lost 8 bases at V and 1 base at J; junction bases unmatched: 7. Combining the CDR3 with reference TRBV19 and TRBJ1-1 gives the whole variable domain DGGITQSPKYLFRKEGQNVTLSCEQNLNHDAMYWYRQDPGQGLRLIYYSQIVNDFQKGDIAEGYSVSREKKESFPLTVTSAQKNPTAFYLCASEPGQTNTEAFFGQGTRLTVV.

A few counts support this clonotype. This sequence joins TRBV28 and TRBJ1-5; 8 positions match TRBD1. Losses at the gene ends were 4 bases for V and 2 bases for J; bases not matched to a gene: 10. This CDR3 comprises 17 residues. CDR1 is MDHEN, CDR2 SYDVKM, per germline. CDR3 bases: TGTGCCAGCAGTTCCGGGACAGGTGGTGTCGGCAATCAGCCCCAGCATTTT. It translates to CASSSGTGGVGNQPQHF.

This clonotype was counted many times. The rearrangement links TRBV12-3 or TRBV12-4 to TRBJ1-3, with 7 bases that match TRBD1. Losses at the gene ends were 3 bases for V and 2 bases for J; bases not matched to a gene: 7. The CDR3 runs 16 residues. The CDR3 loop reads CASSFTRTGAGNTIYF. The CDR3 DNA reads TGTGCCAGCAGTTTTACCCGGACAGGAGCTGGAAACACCATATATTTT.

This clonotype was observed at least ten times. The chain uses TRBV6-2 or TRBV6-3 and TRBJ2-5, with TRBD2 identical over 7 bases. Germline CDR1 is MNHEY and CDR2 is SVGEGT. The CDR3 has 15 residues. V dropped 6 bases and J dropped 7; count of bases not matched to a gene: 14. In DNA form, the CDR3 reads TGTGCCAGCAGCCCCATAGCGGGTGGGCGATGGACCCAGTACTTC. It yields the protein CASSPIAGGRWTQYF.

This clonotype was counted many times. This may be a read error: a much more frequent sequence differs by one nucleotide. The chain recombines TRBV9 with TRBJ2-5; D unclear. This CDR3 is built from 12 residues. The ends were cut back, 7 bases at V and 4 bases at J, with 11 bases in the middle. Germline loops: CDR1 SGDLS, CDR2 YYNGEE. The CDR3 DNA reads TGTGCCAGCGGCCCCTCGCCAGAGACCCAGTACTTC. This sequence encodes CASGPSPETQYF.